One and the same sample provided the 7 T cell receptor beta chains below, sequenced in a study of CD8 T cells in acute hepatitis C reinfection. Sample time point: naive CD8 control sorted from an acute-time-point sample. Some clones are missing from TCRdb's copy, which holds only in-frame ones; the method was immunoSEQ multiplex PCR. The sample holds about 38,000 clones; approximately 85% are singletons and the top ten take approximately 11%. The sample taken for sequencing was naive CD8+ T cells from PBMCs. Receptors originate from a woman aged 18-35 years who spontaneously cleared hepatitis C infection.

This clone has a single count. The chain couples TRBV5-1 to TRBJ1-6; maybe TRBD1 (5 bases). The CDR3 runs to 15 residues. Trimming removed 7 bases from V and 5 bases from J, with 16 bases in between. The germline gives CDR1 SGHRS, CDR2 YFSETQ. The CDR3 DNA reads TGCGCCAGCGGGGACCCGGGACCGGATAATTCACCCCTCCACTTT. Its translation is CASGDPGPDNSPLHF.

This clone showed up just once. This chain uses TRBV5-5 with TRBJ2-1, with D unclear. The CDR3 is made up of 16 amino acids. Per germline, CDR1 SGHKS and CDR2 YYEKEE (reference sequence). Trimming left V 5 bases short and J 8 bases short, with 23 bases between. CDR3 nucleotides: TGTGCCAGCAGAGGGCAGACTGAAGTCGGTGGACATGAGCAGTTCTTC. Amino acid sequence: CASRGQTEVGGHEQFF.

The chain couples TRBV9 to TRBJ2-5; 7 bases line up with TRBD2. Per germline, CDR1 SGDLS and CDR2 YYNGEE. This CDR3 comprises 16 residues. Trimming removed 0 bases from V and 3 bases from J; junction bases left unmatched: 8. CDR3 residues: CASSVGLGGTEETQYF. The CDR3 region has the DNA TGTGCCAGCAGCGTAGGGCTGGGGGGGACCGAAGAGACCCAGTACTTC.

This chain joins TRBV28 and TRBJ2-7; D not certain. The CDR3 loop spans 16 amino acids. Germline V gene data show CDR1 as MDHEN and CDR2 as SYDVKM. V lost 2 bases and J 0 bases, leaving 14 bases between the germline ends. The CDR3 region has the DNA TGTGCCAGCAGTTTAGTCCGTTCTATCAGCTCCTACGAGCAGTACTTC. This codes for CASSLVRSISSYEQYF.

This sequence joins TRBV11-3 and TRBJ2-1; 12 bases agree with TRBD2. Germline CDR1 and CDR2: SGHNT and YENEEA. This CDR3 region has 15 residues. After removal of 6 bases from V and 6 bases from J, the junction contained 6 bases not matched to a gene. CDR3 region: CASSPTSGSFNEQFF. CDR3 coding DNA: TGTGCCAGCAGTCCGACTAGCGGGAGTTTCAATGAGCAGTTCTTC.

The rearrangement links TRBV20-1 to TRBJ2-1; no reliable D call. This CDR3 is built from 10 residues. Germline lookup yields CDR1 DFQATT and CDR2 SNEGSKA (reference sequence). The CDR3 bases are TGCAGCACACCTGACAATGAGCAGTTCTTC. Its translation is CSTPDNEQFF.

CDR3 sequence (DNA): TGTGCCAGCAGTACTGCTCTAGCGGGAGGGCCTAACAATGAGCAGTTCTTC. Amino acid sequence: CASSTALAGGPNNEQFF. The chain recombines TRBV27 with TRBJ2-1; 12 bases agree with TRBD2. Germline assignment: CDR1 MNHEY and CDR2 SMNVEV (reference sequence). Losses at the gene ends were 5 bases for V and 5 bases for J; bases not matched to a gene: 10. There are 17 residues in the CDR3.